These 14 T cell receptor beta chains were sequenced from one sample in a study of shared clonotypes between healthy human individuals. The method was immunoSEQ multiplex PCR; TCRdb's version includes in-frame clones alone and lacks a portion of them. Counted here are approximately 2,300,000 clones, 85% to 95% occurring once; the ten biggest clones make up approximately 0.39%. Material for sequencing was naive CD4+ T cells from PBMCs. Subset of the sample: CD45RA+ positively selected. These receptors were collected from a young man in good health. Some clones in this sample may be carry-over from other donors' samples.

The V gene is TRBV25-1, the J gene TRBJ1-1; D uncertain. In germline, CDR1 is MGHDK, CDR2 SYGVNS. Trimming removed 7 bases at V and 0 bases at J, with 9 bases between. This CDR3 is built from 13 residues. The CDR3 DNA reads TGTGCCAGCAAGCCGGATATGAACACTGAAGCTTTCTTT. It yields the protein CASKPDMNTEAFF.

CDR3: CSVVVLHKSNQPQHF. CDR3 nucleotides: TGCAGCGTTGTTGTCCTCCACAAGAGCAATCAGCCCCAGCATTTT. The chain links TRBV29-1 to TRBJ1-5; D gene unclear. The CDR3 contains 15 residues. The V end was cut by 4 bases, the J end by 1 base, with 14 bases between. From germline, CDR1 is SQVTM and CDR2 ANQGSEA. Based on the CDR3 plus reference TRBV29-1 and TRBJ1-5, the full variable domain is SAVISQKPSRDICQRGTSLTIQCQVDSQVTMMFWYRQQPGQSLTLIATANQGSEATYESGFVIDKFPISRPNLTFSTLTVSNMSPEDSSIYLCSVVVLHKSNQPQHFGDGTRLSIL.

The CDR3 reads CASFDSLLYNEQFF. The CDR3 DNA reads as TGCGCCAGCTTTGACAGTTTACTATACAATGAGCAGTTCTTC. The V call is TRBV5-1, the J call TRBJ2-1; the D gene is possibly TRBD1 (5 bases). V dropped 7 bases and J dropped 4 bases, with 15 bases sitting between them. This CDR3 has 14 residues. CDR1 SGHRS and CDR2 YFSETQ come from the germline V gene. The entire variable domain, with the rest obtained from reference TRBV5-1 and TRBJ2-1, is as follows: KAGVTQTPRYLIKTRGQQVTLSCSPISGHRSVSWYQQTPGQGLQFLFEYFSETQRNKGNFPGRFSGRQFSNSRSEMNVSTLELGDSALYLCASFDSLLYNEQFFGPGTRLTVL.

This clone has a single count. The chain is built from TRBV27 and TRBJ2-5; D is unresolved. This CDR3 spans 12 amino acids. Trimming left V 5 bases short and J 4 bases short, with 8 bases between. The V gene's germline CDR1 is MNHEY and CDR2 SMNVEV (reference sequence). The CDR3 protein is CASSPVGETQYF. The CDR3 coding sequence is TGTGCCAGCAGTCCGGTGGGAGAGACCCAGTACTTC.

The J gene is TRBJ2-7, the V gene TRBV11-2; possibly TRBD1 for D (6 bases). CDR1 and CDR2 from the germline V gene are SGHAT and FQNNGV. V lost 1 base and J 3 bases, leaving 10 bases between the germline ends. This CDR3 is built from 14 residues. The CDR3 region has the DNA TGTGCCAGCAGCTTAGGTCGGGACAACTACGAGCAGTACTTC. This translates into CASSLGRDNYEQYF.

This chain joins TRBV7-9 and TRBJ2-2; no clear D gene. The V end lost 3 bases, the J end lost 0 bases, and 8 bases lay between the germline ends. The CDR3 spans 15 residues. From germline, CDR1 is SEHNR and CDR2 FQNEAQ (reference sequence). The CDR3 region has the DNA TGTGCCAGCAGCTTTGCGCCCCCGAACACCGGGGAGCTGTTTTTT. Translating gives CASSFAPPNTGELFF.

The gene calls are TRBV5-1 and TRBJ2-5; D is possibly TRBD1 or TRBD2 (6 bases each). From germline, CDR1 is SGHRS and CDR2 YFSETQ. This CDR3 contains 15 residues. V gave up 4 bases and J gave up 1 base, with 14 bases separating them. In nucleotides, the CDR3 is TGCGCCAGCAGCCTCTGGAGGGGGTCCCAAGAGACCCAGTACTTC. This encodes CASSLWRGSQETQYF.

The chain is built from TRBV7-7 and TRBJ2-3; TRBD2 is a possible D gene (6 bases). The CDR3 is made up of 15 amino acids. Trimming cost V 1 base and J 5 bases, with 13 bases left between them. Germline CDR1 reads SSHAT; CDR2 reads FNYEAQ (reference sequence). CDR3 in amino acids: CASSLGVGRGDTQYF. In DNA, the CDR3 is TGTGCCAGCAGCTTAGGGGTCGGGAGAGGAGATACGCAGTATTTT.

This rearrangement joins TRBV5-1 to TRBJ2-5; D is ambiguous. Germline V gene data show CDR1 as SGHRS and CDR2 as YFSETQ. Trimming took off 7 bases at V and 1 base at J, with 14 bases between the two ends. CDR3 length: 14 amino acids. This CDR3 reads CASSPRPLQETQYF. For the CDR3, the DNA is TGCGCCAGCTCCCCCCGGCCCCTCCAAGAGACCCAGTACTTC.

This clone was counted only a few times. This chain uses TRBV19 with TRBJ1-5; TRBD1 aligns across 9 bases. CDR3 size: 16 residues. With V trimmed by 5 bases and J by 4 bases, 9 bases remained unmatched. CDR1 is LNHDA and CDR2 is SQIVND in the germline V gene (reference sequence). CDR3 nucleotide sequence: TGTGCCAGTAGTGGAAGGACAGGGGAGGGTAATCAGCCCCAGCATTTT. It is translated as CASSGRTGEGNQPQHF.

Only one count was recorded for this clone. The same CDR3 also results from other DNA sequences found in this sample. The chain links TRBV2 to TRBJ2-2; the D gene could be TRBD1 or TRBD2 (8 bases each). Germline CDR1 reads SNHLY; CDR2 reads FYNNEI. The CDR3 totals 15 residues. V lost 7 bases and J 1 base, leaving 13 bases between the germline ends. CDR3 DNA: TGTGCCAGCACGGGGGGGACAGGGAACACCGGGGAGCTGTTTTTT. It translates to CASTGGTGNTGELFF.

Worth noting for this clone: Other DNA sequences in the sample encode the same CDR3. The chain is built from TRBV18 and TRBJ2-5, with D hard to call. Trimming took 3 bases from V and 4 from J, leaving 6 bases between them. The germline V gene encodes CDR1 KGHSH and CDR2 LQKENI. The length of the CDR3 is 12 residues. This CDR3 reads CASSPTPETQYF. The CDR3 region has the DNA TGTGCCAGCTCACCGACGCCAGAGACCCAGTACTTC.

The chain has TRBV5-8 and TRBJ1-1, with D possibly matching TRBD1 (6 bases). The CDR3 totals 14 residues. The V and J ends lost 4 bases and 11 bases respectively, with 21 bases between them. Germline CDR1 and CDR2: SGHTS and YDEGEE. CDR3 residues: CASSQARDTGQAFF. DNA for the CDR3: TGTGCCAGCAGCCAAGCCCGGGACACCGGTCAGGCTTTCTTT.

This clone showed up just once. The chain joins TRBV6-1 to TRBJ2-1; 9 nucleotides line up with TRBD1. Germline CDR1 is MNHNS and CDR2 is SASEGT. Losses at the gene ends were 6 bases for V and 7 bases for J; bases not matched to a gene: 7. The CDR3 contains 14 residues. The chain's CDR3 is CASRGGQGRNEQFF. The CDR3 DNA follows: TGTGCCAGCAGGGGGGGACAGGGAAGGAATGAGCAGTTCTTC.